The source of this TCR beta chain is a study of identical twins. Unique molecular identifiers were present on the cDNA, and a universal primer site came from template switching. Via MiXCR, TCRdb re-called the 5' RACE reads, giving one row per CDR3 protein. The sample holds roughly 1,500,000 distinct CDR3 sequences, around 29% seen once. Of note for this clonotype: As yet, its antigen is unknown.

Whole-study findings and limits: Out-of-frame alpha sequences common to twins exhibited an excess of low generation probability. Weaker excess twin sharing was observed in beta out-of-frame sequences.

The V gene's germline CDR1 is DFQATT and CDR2 SNEGSKA (reference sequence). Trimming took 3 bases from V and 5 from J, leaving 19 bases between them. The CDR3 spans 15 residues. Source material: cord blood. The J gene is TRBJ2-5, the V gene TRBV20-1, with D unresolved. The sequence derives from a newborn girl in good health. The CDR3 nucleotides are TGCAGTGCTAGGGGGATGGGATCCCTAAGGGAGACCCAGTACTTC. Translating gives CSARGMGSLRETQYF.